This paragraph reports one T cell receptor (beta chain). This clone was detected a few times. It lacks a known antigen. Base qualities were left out, and no much larger clone turns up one base away. The library was generated by the immunoSEQ multiplex PCR assay. On the study's bioinformatics: A statistical classification framework was developed to diagnose cytomegalovirus status using the catalog of TCR beta chain sequences. Here the immuneACCESS table is served through TCRdb, limited to in-frame sequences with V and J called. Missing clones are a known gap in these copies; in checked studies unresolved V genes cover under half, and the rest lacks a known reason. V and J calls and clone size are copied from that table; D and trimming were computed from the DNA. In this sample the table shows 97,000 or so clones, roughly 87% of which occur a single time. The ten largest make up 5.5% to 7.5% of the sample.

This sample stems from a study of cytomegalovirus exposure and HLA in healthy donors (dated by TCRdb to the late 2010s). The study in broad terms: According to a later analysis, the 100 to 150 validation repertoires were produced on the same platform as the roughly 700 repertoires of the first cohort. High-throughput TCR immunosequencing, statistical association of individual TCRs with disease status, and machine learning were combined to predict cytomegalovirus infection status. The study aimed to test whether signatures of past pathogen exposure could be identified by cataloging public T cell receptors. Along with the approximately 620-subject first cohort, a separate validation cohort of over a hundred different subjects was used.

V loses 8 bases of germline sequence and J loses 16 bases, and the interval between the two ends is 15 bases. The germline V gene specifies MNHNS as CDR1 and SASEGT as CDR2. Measured from the cysteine to the phenylalanine, the CDR3 is 11 residues long. Here the CDR3 DNA is all that survives: 33 bases in frame from base 1. Study-wide findings and limitations: In vitro tests confirmed that a few of the cytomegalovirus-associated TCR beta chains recognize cytomegalovirus antigens. Across donors, most TCR sequences were observed very rarely, whereas some public TCRs were present in many individuals. A later analysis lacked HLA typing for the validation cohort, so it scored co-occurrence in that cohort across all 130 or so repertoires. Subsequent analysis determined that TCRs grouped into clusters in the first cohort also showed a tendency toward co-occurrence across the roughly 110 validation repertoires, and 85% to 95% of cluster scores exceeded 0. In the study, 164 TCR beta chains were listed as associated with cytomegalovirus. The authors suggested that the approach could potentially be extended to other disease states and immunological phenotypes. Cytomegalovirus status was reported to be diagnosed by the classifier with high specificity and sensitivity in both the original and validation cohorts.

The donors belonged to the validation cohort of over a hundred subjects, which was separate from the roughly 700-subject first cohort. This TCR came from a man between 18 and 35 years old in good health and CMV-seropositive. The material sequenced was PBMCs. The chain links TRBV6-1 with TRBJ1-6; the D gene is possibly TRBD1, with 6 bases matching. The sequence in DNA is TGTGCCAGCCCGAGCGGACAGACTCTCCACTTT. This codes for CASPSGQTLHF.